This T cell receptor (beta chain) was retrieved from a study of cytomegalovirus exposure and HLA in healthy donors. 60 Vbeta and 13 Jbeta primers were used in PCR. The method was immunoSEQ multiplex PCR; TCRdb's version includes in-frame clones alone and lacks a portion of them. The repertoire has 140,000 to 150,000 clones, just under 85% of them found once; the top ten carry roughly 9.9%. Per the germline V gene, CDR1 is MNHEY and CDR2 is SMNVEV (reference sequence). CDR3 length equals 15 residues. V lost 2 bases and J lost 7, with 15 bases in between. The receptor was isolated from a woman in her fifties or sixties in good health and CMV-seropositive. The rearrangement links TRBV27 to TRBJ2-1; D is perhaps TRBD2 (5 bases). Material: PBMCs. CDR3 DNA sequence: TGTGCCAGCAGTTTAATGGGGAGCCCTAAGAATGAGCAGTTCTTC. Its protein is CASSLMGSPKNEQFF.